This TCR beta chain was captured in a study of cytotoxic CD8 clonotypes in ibrutinib-treated CLL. Whole-study context: The authors obtained response samples at a median of approximately 11 months of treatment, range 6 to 36. Regarding the study as a whole: Public clonotypes proved infrequent, and on treatment they shrank or remained steady. Clonality correlated strongly with circulating CD8+ T cells and exceeded age-matched healthy donors at baseline.

Depth targeted 1 in 200,000 to 1 in 1 million T cells, averaging about 9.2x coverage per clonotype. Method: immunoSEQ multiplex PCR; TCRdb's copy keeps in-frame clones and lacks some. The data show around 140,000 clones, around 77% seen once. On this clone: Its matching antigen is unknown.

Germline V gene lookup returns CDR1 MRHNA and CDR2 SNTAGT. This CDR3 has 13 amino acids. V was shortened by 6 bases and J by 5 bases, with 13 bases between the two germline ends. The sequencing here drew on PBMCs, taken after 12 months of ibrutinib treatment. The receptor was isolated from a human donor with chronic lymphocytic leukemia. V usage is TRBV6-4 and J usage is TRBJ1-1; D is possibly TRBD1 (6 bases). CDR3 in amino acids: CASSGGQRTEAFF. The CDR3, as DNA: TGTGCCAGCAGCGGGGGGCAGAGGACTGAAGCTTTCTTT.